A single sample is the source of the 27 T cell receptor beta chains below, sequenced in a study of CD8 T cells in ankylosing spondylitis. TCRdb ran MiXCR on the 5' RACE reads and lists one entry per CDR3 protein. This table holds some 220,000 distinct CDR3 sequences, over 9.5% found once. Specimen: blood, either unsorted or a sorted T cell fraction (not recorded which). These receptors were obtained from a male donor with ankylosing spondylitis or in good health (not recorded which).

This chain joins TRBV12-3 or TRBV12-4 and TRBJ1-4; 7 nucleotides align to TRBD1. CDR3 size: 15 residues. The V gene end was trimmed by 6 bases and the J gene end by 8 bases; junction bases not matched to a gene: 12. The DNA for the CDR3 is TGTGCCAGCAGACTATCCGGGACAGCAAAGGAAAAACTGTTTTTT. Its translation: CASRLSGTAKEKLFF.

In this sample, this clonotype turned up many times. The chain carries TRBV4-2 and TRBJ2-7; either TRBD1 or TRBD2 may supply D (5 bases each). Per germline, CDR1 LGHNA and CDR2 YNFKEQ. The ends were cut back, 4 bases at V and 0 bases at J, with 16 bases in the middle. The CDR3 consists of 16 residues. The CDR3: CASSRLGGSSSYEQYF. In DNA, the CDR3 is TGTGCCAGCAGCCGCCTTGGGGGTTCCAGCTCCTACGAGCAGTACTTC.

Details on this clonotype: Being one base from a much bigger clone, this may be a read error. The chain carries TRBV7-2 and TRBJ2-1; 11 nucleotides agree with TRBD2. Germline loops: CDR1 SGHTA, CDR2 FQGNSA. The V and J ends lost 0 bases and 5 bases, in that order; junction bases with no gene match: 0. The CDR3 contains 15 residues. CDR3 loop: CTSSLAGLADNEQFF. CDR3 nucleotides: TGTACCAGCAGCTTAGCGGGACTAGCGGACAATGAGCAGTTCTTC.

This clonotype has at least ten counts. The V call is TRBV19, the J call TRBJ1-1, with 7 bases fitting TRBD1. The V gene's germline CDR1 is LNHDA and CDR2 SQIVND (reference sequence). V trimming: 5 bases; J trimming: 1 base; junction bases outside the gene matches: 4. The CDR3 has 14 amino acids. CDR3 bases: TGTGCCAGTAGTGGATGGACAGGGAACACTGAAGCTTTCTTT. This translates into CASSGWTGNTEAFF.

This clonotype was counted at least ten times. V gene TRBV5-4 combines with J gene TRBJ2-3; no reliable D call. This CDR3 is 15 amino acids long. Germline values: CDR1 SGHNT, CDR2 YYREEE (reference sequence). V dropped 0 bases and J dropped 2 bases, with 10 bases sitting between them. The CDR3 region is CASSLGWSNTDTQYF. DNA for the CDR3: TGTGCCAGCAGCTTGGGTTGGTCTAACACAGATACGCAGTATTTT.

The CDR3 region has the DNA TGTGCCAGCAGCTACGTGAGGACGTCCACTGAAGCTTTCTTT. Its protein is CASSYVRTSTEAFF. The chain carries TRBV6-5 and TRBJ1-1; D unclear. Germline values: CDR1 MNHEY, CDR2 SVGAGI. The V end was cut by 6 bases, the J end by 4 bases, with 15 bases between. This CDR3 is built from 14 residues.

This clonotype was picked up many times. This chain connects TRBV20-1 to TRBJ2-7, with D unresolved. V was pared by 1 base and J by 1 base, with 8 bases between. The CDR3 is made up of 13 amino acids. Germline V gene data show CDR1 as DFQATT and CDR2 as SNEGSKA (reference sequence). CDR3 sequence: CSARGGRSYEQYF. CDR3 sequence (DNA): TGCAGTGCTAGAGGAGGCAGGTCCTACGAGCAGTACTTC.

The chain links TRBV3-1 to TRBJ2-1; D unclear. CDR3 size: 14 residues. The germline V gene encodes CDR1 LGHDT and CDR2 YNNKEL (reference sequence). V dropped 4 bases and J dropped 4 bases, with 11 bases sitting between them. CDR3 region: CASSPGEAYNEQFF. Here the CDR3 DNA reads TGTGCCAGCAGCCCCGGTGAAGCTTACAATGAGCAGTTCTTC.

In this sample, this clonotype turned up many times. The chain links TRBV5-1 to TRBJ1-5, with 9 bases aligning to TRBD1. Germline values: CDR1 SGHRS, CDR2 YFSETQ. The trim removed 2 bases at V and 4 bases at J, leaving 4 bases unmatched. The CDR3 has 15 amino acids. CDR3: CASSFEGTGNQPQHF. The CDR3 nucleotides are TGCGCCAGCAGCTTCGAGGGGACAGGGAATCAGCCCCAGCATTTT.

At least ten counts were recorded for this clonotype. The gene calls are TRBV3-1 and TRBJ2-3, with TRBD2 matching over 8 bases. V lost 4 bases, J lost 1 base, and 7 bases stayed unmatched. The CDR3 sequence is 16 residues long. Germline V gives CDR1 LGHDT, CDR2 YNNKEL (reference sequence). CDR3 coding DNA: TGTGCCAGCAGCCCAGCTAGGCGGGAGGGCACAGATACGCAGTATTTT. Translation: CASSPARREGTDTQYF.

This rearrangement joins TRBV7-2 to TRBJ2-1; D possibly corresponds to TRBD2 (5 bases). Germline CDR1 SGHTA, CDR2 FQGNSA. Trimming cost V 1 base and J 5 bases, with 15 bases left between them. The CDR3 extends over 16 amino acids. The CDR3 loop is CASSLGLALLHNEQFF. CDR3 nucleotides: TGTGCCAGCAGCTTAGGGCTAGCTCTCTTACACAATGAGCAGTTCTTC. Filled out from reference TRBV7-2 and TRBJ2-1, the complete variable domain reads GAGVSQSPSNKVTEKGKDVELRCDPISGHTALYWYRQSLGQGLEFLIYFQGNSAPDKSGLPSDRFSAERTGGSVSTLTIQRTQQEDSAVYLCASSLGLALLHNEQFFGPGTRLTVL.

J is TRBJ2-5 and V is TRBV20-1, with TRBD1 matching 10 bases. The V gene's germline CDR1 is DFQATT and CDR2 SNEGSKA (reference sequence). V was clipped by 6 bases and J by 5 bases; unmatched bases: 9. CDR3 size: 14 residues. The CDR3 here is CSAAKDRGTETQYF. CDR3 sequence (DNA): TGCAGTGCCGCCAAGGACAGGGGGACTGAGACCCAGTACTTC.

This clonotype was detected many times. The chain carries TRBV5-1 and TRBJ2-3, with D hard to call. Germline V gene lookup returns CDR1 SGHRS and CDR2 YFSETQ. V dropped 4 bases and J dropped 0 bases, with 12 bases sitting between them. The CDR3 is 15 amino acids. The CDR3 sequence: CASSRTELSTDTQYF. CDR3 coding DNA: TGCGCCAGCAGCCGGACGGAGTTGAGCACAGATACGCAGTATTTT.

This clonotype appeared many times. The chain has TRBV5-1 and TRBJ1-5; D gene unclear. Per the germline V gene, CDR1 is SGHRS and CDR2 is YFSETQ. V shed 0 bases and J shed 2 bases, with 9 bases lying between them. CDR3 length: 15 amino acids. CDR3 sequence (DNA): TGCGCCAGCAGCTTGGACGGGATGGGCAATCAGCCCCAGCATTTT. Amino acids: CASSLDGMGNQPQHF.

This rearrangement joins TRBV12-3 or TRBV12-4 to TRBJ2-5, with D possibly matching TRBD2 (5 bases). V lost 4 bases and J 9 bases, leaving 9 bases between the germline ends. This CDR3 is built from 11 residues. Here the CDR3 DNA reads TGTGCCAGCAGTTCCGGACTGCCCCAGTACTTC. Translation: CASSSGLPQYF.

This clonotype was seen many times. The rearrangement uses TRBV6-1 and TRBJ2-1; possible D gene TRBD1, 9 bases. V was trimmed by 4 bases and J by 10 bases, leaving 20 bases between them. Germline CDR1 is MNHNS and CDR2 is SASEGT. The CDR3 extends over 15 amino acids. The CDR3 reads CASSGRGGQGREQFF. In DNA, the CDR3 is TGTGCCAGCAGTGGCCGGGGGGGACAGGGTCGCGAGCAGTTCTTC.

This clonotype was picked up many times. The CDR3 coding sequence is TGTGCCACCAGCGCCGCCATGGAGGGGCCGTGGACTGAAGCTTTCTTT. It encodes CATSAAMEGPWTEAFF. The rearrangement links TRBV15 to TRBJ1-1; D perhaps matches TRBD1 (5 bases). CDR1 LNHNV and CDR2 YYDKDF come from the germline V gene (reference sequence). This CDR3 is 16 amino acids long. V was pared by 5 bases and J by 5 bases, with 21 bases between. The entire variable domain, with the rest obtained from reference TRBV15 and TRBJ1-1, is as follows: DAMVIQNPRYQVTQFGKPVTLSCSQTLNHNVMYWYQQKSSQAPKLLFHYYDKDFNNEADTPDNFQSRRPNTSFCFLDIRSPGLGDTAMYLCATSAAMEGPWTEAFFGQGTRLTVV.

This clonotype has a count of ten or more. The rearrangement links TRBV10-3 to TRBJ1-2, with 7 bases fitting TRBD1. The CDR3 length is 13 residues. Trimming at V came to 6 bases and at J to 2 bases, leaving 3 bases not matched to a gene. Looked up from germline, CDR1 is ENHRY and CDR2 is SYGVKD. CDR3 bases: TGTGCCATCAGAACGGGACAGAACTATGGCTACACCTTC. Translation: CAIRTGQNYGYTF.

This clonotype was counted a few times. This chain joins TRBV7-2 and TRBJ1-5; the D is unclear. This CDR3 spans 15 amino acids. The V gene lost 0 bases and the J gene lost 9 bases, with 15 bases spanning the gap. From germline, CDR1 is SGHTA and CDR2 FQGNSA. The chain's CDR3 is CASSLAPWTWGPQHF. The CDR3 DNA reads as TGTGCCAGCAGCTTAGCGCCGTGGACTTGGGGGCCCCAGCATTTT.

This clonotype was counted between two and nine times. This CDR3 is CATEERASTDTQYF. Here the CDR3 DNA reads TGTGCCACTGAGGAGCGGGCTAGCACAGATACGCAGTATTTT. The J gene is TRBJ2-3, the V gene TRBV7-9; D might be TRBD2 (6 bases). The CDR3 loop spans 14 amino acids. The V and J ends lost 10 bases and 0 bases respectively, with 14 bases between them. The V gene's germline CDR1 is SEHNR and CDR2 FQNEAQ (reference sequence).

J is TRBJ2-7 and V is TRBV29-1, with 9 bases identical to TRBD1. Per the germline V gene, CDR1 is SQVTM and CDR2 is ANQGSEA. V lost 6 bases and J lost 7; bases outside the gene matches: 10. The CDR3 has 13 amino acids. In DNA, the CDR3 is TGCAGCGTCTTGGGACAGGGAGTCCGGGAGCAGTACTTC. Translation gives CSVLGQGVREQYF.

In this sample, this clonotype turned up many times. This chain joins TRBV5-5 and TRBJ2-2; D may be TRBD2 (6 bases). Trimming cost V 5 bases and J 5 bases, with 16 bases left between them. This CDR3 region has 15 residues. Germline loops: CDR1 SGHKS, CDR2 YYEKEE (reference sequence). CDR3 region: CASRREEGYTGELFF. The CDR3 nucleotides read TGTGCCAGCAGAAGGGAGGAGGGATATACCGGGGAGCTGTTTTTT. Combining the CDR3 with reference TRBV5-5 and TRBJ2-2 gives the whole variable domain DAGVTQSPTHLIKTRGQQVTLRCSPISGHKSVSWYQQVLGQGPQFIFQYYEKEERGRGNFPDRFSARQFPNYSSELNVNALLLGDSALYLCASRREEGYTGELFFGEGSRLTVL.

Of note for this clonotype: Being one base from a much bigger clone, this may be a read error. The conserved final phenylalanine or tryptophan is absent from the CDR3, which likely points to a read error. The chain has TRBV20-1 and TRBJ1-2; D perhaps matches TRBD1 (5 bases). The V gene's germline CDR1 is DFQATT and CDR2 SNEGSKA (reference sequence). This CDR3 region has 16 residues. The ends were cut back, 1 base at V and 6 bases at J, with 21 bases in the middle. The CDR3 region is CSARGKIGLGGNGYTL. The CDR3 DNA reads as TGCAGTGCTAGAGGGAAGATTGGCCTTGGGGGGAATGGCTACACCTTA.

This clonotype has more than one count but fewer than ten. The chain uses TRBV20-1 and TRBJ1-5, with a tentative D call TRBD1 (6 bases). V was clipped by 4 bases and J by 5 bases, with 15 bases between them. In germline, CDR1 is DFQATT, CDR2 SNEGSKA (reference sequence). This CDR3 comprises 14 residues. The CDR3 is CSANRGARDQPQHF. CDR3 nucleotides: TGCAGTGCTAATAGGGGGGCGAGGGATCAGCCCCAGCATTTT.

This clonotype appeared a few times. The chain recombines TRBV18 with TRBJ2-6, with a possible D match to TRBD1 (5 bases). Trimming stripped 3 bases from V and 2 bases from J, with 11 bases between. CDR3 length: 16 amino acids. CDR1 and CDR2 (germline): KGHSH, LQKENI. CDR3 nucleotide sequence: TGTGCCAGCTCACCCCTTGACAGTCCTGGGGCCAACGTCCTGACTTTC. Protein: CASSPLDSPGANVLTF.

Comment on this clonotype: A single base separates this from a much larger clone, so it may be a read error. The chain employs TRBV7-8 and TRBJ1-2; the match to TRBD1 covers 8 bases. The CDR3 runs 13 residues. CDR1 is SGHVS, CDR2 FQNEAQ, per germline. Here the CDR3 DNA reads TGTACCAGCAGCTTCGGACAGGGCTATGGCTACACCTTC. It yields the protein CTSSFGQGYGYTF.

This clonotype appeared many times. V gene TRBV29-1 combines with J gene TRBJ2-7; TRBD1 aligns across 9 bases. Germline-derived CDR1 and CDR2 are SQVTM and ANQGSEA. With 5 bases clipped from V and 10 bases from J, the junction kept 6 bases outside the gene matches. The CDR3 has 11 residues. The CDR3 region has the DNA TGCAGCGTTCAAGGGACAGGGATTCAGTACTTC. It specifies CSVQGTGIQYF.